This T cell receptor beta chain was captured in a study of long-term antiretroviral therapy in people with HIV. This CDR3 region has 11 residues. CDR1 is SNHLY, CDR2 FYNNEI, per germline. Trimming removed 1 base from V and 10 bases from J, with 7 bases in between. A v3.0 immunoSEQ assay was performed at survey level. Profiled with immunoSEQ multiplex PCR; TCRdb holds only in-frame clones, not every one. The sample lists tens of thousands of clones, around 83% occurring once. Sample: unsorted PBMCs, taken roughly 2.9 years before starting antiretroviral therapy. This chain joins TRBV2 and TRBJ1-1; D is uncertain. The sequence came from a woman in her thirties with HIV. The DNA of the CDR3 is TGTGCCAGCAGTGAAGGGGGTCGAGCTTTCTTT. This sequence encodes CASSEGGRAFF.